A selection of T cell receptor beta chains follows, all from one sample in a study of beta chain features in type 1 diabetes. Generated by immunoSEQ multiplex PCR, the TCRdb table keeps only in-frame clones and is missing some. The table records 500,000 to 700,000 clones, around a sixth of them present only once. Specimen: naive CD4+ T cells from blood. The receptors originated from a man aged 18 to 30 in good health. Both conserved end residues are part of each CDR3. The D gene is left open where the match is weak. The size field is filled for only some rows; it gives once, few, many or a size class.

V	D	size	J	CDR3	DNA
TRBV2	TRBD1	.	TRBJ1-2	CASKYIRDSSYGYTF	TGTGCCAGCAAATATATAAGGGACAGTTCGTATGGCTACACCTTC
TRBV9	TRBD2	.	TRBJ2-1	CASSVGSGEIIDEQFF	TGTGCCAGCAGCGTAGGAAGCGGGGAGATTATCGATGAGCAGTTCTTC
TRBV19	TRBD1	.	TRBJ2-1	CASRHGQAYNEQFF	TGTGCCAGTAGACACGGACAGGCCTACAATGAGCAGTTCTTC
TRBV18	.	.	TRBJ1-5	CASSKGNQPQHF	TGTGCCAGCTCAAAGGGCAATCAGCCCCAGCATTTT
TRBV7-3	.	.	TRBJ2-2	CASRRTEMNTGELFF	TGTGCCAGCAGACGGACAGAAATGAACACCGGGGAGCTGTTTTTT
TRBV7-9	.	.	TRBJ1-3	CASSLTSGNTIYF	TGTGCCAGCAGCCTCACCTCTGGAAACACCATATATTTT
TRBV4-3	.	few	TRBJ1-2	CASSQEQGAYGYTF	TGCGCCAGCAGCCAGGAACAGGGAGCCTATGGCTACACCTTC
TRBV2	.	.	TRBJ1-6	CASSENGVYNSPLHF	TGTGCCAGCAGTGAGAACGGGGTATATAATTCACCCCTCCACTTT
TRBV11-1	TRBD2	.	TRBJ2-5	CASSGTSWTGQYF	TGTGCCAGCTCCGGGACTAGCTGGACAGGCCAGTACTTC
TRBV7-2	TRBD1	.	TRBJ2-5	CASSSRTGQETQYF	TGTGCCAGCAGCTCCCGGACAGGCCAAGAGACCCAGTACTTC
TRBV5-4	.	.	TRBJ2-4	CASSLSGGNIQYF	TGTGCCAGCAGCTTGTCGGGCGGGAACATTCAGTACTTC
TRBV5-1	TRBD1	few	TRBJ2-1	CASSLGPGQGSPEQFF	TGCGCCAGCAGCTTAGGCCCGGGACAGGGATCCCCCGAGCAGTTCTTC
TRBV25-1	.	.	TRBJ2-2	CASSDLGRLLGELFF	TGTGCCAGCAGTGATTTGGGGCGGCTTCTCGGGGAGCTGTTTTTT